These T cell receptor beta chains were read from a single sample in a study of cytomegalovirus exposure and HLA in healthy donors. Generated by immunoSEQ multiplex PCR, the TCRdb table keeps only in-frame clones and is missing some. The repertoire has 200,000 to 250,000 clones, about 84% of them found once; the top ten carry 1% to 1.5%. Material for sequencing was PBMCs. Receptor source: a human donor in good health. Each CDR3 is given with its conserved first and last residue. D genes are given only for firm matches. Some rows have no size entry. The others give once, few or many, or a class for an expanded clone.

cdr3_length,d_call,clone_size,j_call,v_call,cdr3_nt,cdr3_aa
22,-,-,TRBJ2-7,TRBV21-1,TGTGCCAGCAGCATCCTTCAGCGCCCTCTAGCGGGATCCGTACTACACACCTACGAGCAGTACTTC,CASSILQRPLAGSVLHTYEQYF
17,TRBD2,-,TRBJ2-7,TRBV4-3,TGCGCCAGCAGCCACGGGACTAGCGGGAGTCGCCGCTACGAGCAGTACTTC,CASSHGTSGSRRYEQYF
13,-,-,TRBJ2-7,TRBV29-1,TGCAGCGTTGAAGGGGACACCGGCTACGAGCAGTACTTC,CSVEGDTGYEQYF
14,-,-,TRBJ1-1,TRBV7-2,TGTGCCAGCAGCATACAGGGATACGGCGCTGAAGCTTTCTTT,CASSIQGYGAEAFF
14,-,-,TRBJ2-7,TRBV18,TGTGCCAGCTCACCACCTGTCCAGATGTACGAGCAGTACTTC,CASSPPVQMYEQYF
16,-,once,TRBJ1-1,TRBV4-1,TGCGCCAGCAGCCAACTTGGTGGGGGCCCGCGGACTGAAGCTTTCTTT,CASSQLGGGPRTEAFF
14,-,-,TRBJ1-3,TRBV28,TGTGCCAGCAGTTCTCGGGGTACTGGAAACACCATATATTTT,CASSSRGTGNTIYF
16,TRBD1,-,TRBJ2-1,TRBV11-2,TGTGCCAGCAGCCCGACCCCGGGACAGGGGGACAATGAGCAGTTCTTC,CASSPTPGQGDNEQFF
15,-,-,TRBJ1-4,TRBV6-6,TGTGCCAGCAGTAAATTAGGGGGTTTTAATGAAAAACTGTTTTTT,CASSKLGGFNEKLFF
14,-,-,TRBJ1-1,TRBV7-8,TGTGCCAGCAGCCGCGCCCGGGGGAACACTGAAGCTTTCTTT,CASSRARGNTEAFF
14,-,-,TRBJ2-7,TRBV5-1,TGCGCCAGCAGGCCCCTATTGAGTACCTACGAGCAGTACTTC,CASRPLLSTYEQYF
15,TRBD1,-,TRBJ2-7,TRBV5-1,TGCGCCAGCAGCGCACCGTTCCAGGGGGCCCACGAGCAGTACTTC,CASSAPFQGAHEQYF
17,-,once,TRBJ1-5,TRBV4-1,TGCGCCAGCAGCCAAGGAGCGGCCAGGTCTCGCAATCAGCCCCAGCATTTT,CASSQGAARSRNQPQHF
17,-,-,TRBJ1-3,TRBV5-5,TGTGCCAGCAGCGTTTTCGGGGATTTTAGCTCTGGAAACACCATATATTTT,CASSVFGDFSSGNTIYF
17,TRBD1,-,TRBJ1-3,TRBV5-1,TGCGCCAGCAGCCCCCGGACAGGGGGCAACTCTGGAAACACCATATATTTT,CASSPRTGGNSGNTIYF
13,TRBD1,-,TRBJ2-7,TRBV27,TGTGCCAGTGGCCCGGGACAGCCCCACGAGCAGTACTTC,CASGPGQPHEQYF
15,-,-,TRBJ1-2,TRBV19,TGTGCCAGTAGTATAGTGGCCAGCGCGAACTATGGCTACACCTTC,CASSIVASANYGYTF
17,TRBD2,-,TRBJ2-5,TRBV5-4,TGTGCCAGCAGCCGTCCGGGACTAGCGGGAGTAGGCGAGACCCAGTACTTC,CASSRPGLAGVGETQYF
14,TRBD1,-,TRBJ1-2,TRBV29-1,TGCAGCGTTGAACTCCAACAGGGGTTCTATGGCTACACCTTC,CSVELQQGFYGYTF
16,-,-,TRBJ2-1,TRBV5-1,TGCGCCAGCAGCTTGGGTTCAGGGGGGCCCTACAATGAGCAGTTCTTC,CASSLGSGGPYNEQFF
15,-,few,TRBJ2-7,TRBV2,TGTGCCAGCAGTGAAGCGGGGCGGGGTTCATACGAGCAGTACTTC,CASSEAGRGSYEQYF
17,-,-,TRBJ2-2,TRBV19,TGTGCCAGTAGTACCGGACACATTCTAACGAACACCGGGGAGCTGTTTTTT,CASSTGHILTNTGELFF
15,-,-,TRBJ2-5,TRBV4-3,TGCGCCAGCAGCCAAGAGAGCAGGGCGGCGGCGACCCAGTACTTC,CASSQESRAAATQYF
16,TRBD1,few,TRBJ1-1,TRBV6-8,TGTGCCAGCAGTTCTCAGACGGACAGGCTGAACACTGAAGCTTTCTTT,CASSSQTDRLNTEAFF